This TCR beta chain was profiled in a study of long-term antiretroviral therapy in people with HIV. Findings and caveats of the study: Those clones which expanded before ART made up the dominant part of the repertoire at all time points. Upon ART, diversity increased but remained lower than transplant donor controls.

In regard to this clone: Antigen unknown.

Sequencing relied on immunoSEQ assay v3.0, run at survey level. Generated by immunoSEQ multiplex PCR, the TCRdb table keeps only in-frame clones and is missing some. The sample lists around 7,900 clones, about four fifths occurring once. The CDR3 sequence is 11 residues long. V dropped 10 bases and J dropped 3; count of bases not matched to a gene: 1. The germline V gene encodes CDR1 LNHDA and CDR2 SQIVND (reference sequence). The chain carries TRBV19 and TRBJ1-1; 8 bases fit TRBD1. The source material was unsorted PBMCs, sampled 0.1 years after starting antiretroviral therapy. The receptor was derived from a man in his forties with HIV. CDR3 nucleotides: TGTGCCACGGACAGGGACACTGAAGCTTTCTTT. Translating gives CATDRDTEAFF.